This T cell receptor beta chain was recorded in a study of cytomegalovirus exposure and HLA in healthy donors. Primers included in the PCR were 60 Vbeta and 13 Jbeta primers. TCRdb's copy holds only in-frame clones and misses some; the assay was immunoSEQ multiplex PCR. Seen here are tens of thousands of clones, approximately 68% observed once, and the top ten hold approximately 21%. This clone showed up just a few times. Sequenced sample: PBMCs. This clonotype was sampled from a woman between 45 and 60 years old in good health and CMV-seropositive.

The DNA for the CDR3 is TGTGCCAGCAGCTTAGCTGGCGGGTACGAGCAGTACTTC. Amino acids: CASSLAGGYEQYF. The rearrangement links TRBV7-2 to TRBJ2-7; D might be TRBD2 (5 bases). CDR1 and CDR2 (germline): SGHTA, FQGNSA. The V and J ends lost 0 bases and 4 bases respectively, with 7 bases between them. The CDR3 sequence is 13 residues long.